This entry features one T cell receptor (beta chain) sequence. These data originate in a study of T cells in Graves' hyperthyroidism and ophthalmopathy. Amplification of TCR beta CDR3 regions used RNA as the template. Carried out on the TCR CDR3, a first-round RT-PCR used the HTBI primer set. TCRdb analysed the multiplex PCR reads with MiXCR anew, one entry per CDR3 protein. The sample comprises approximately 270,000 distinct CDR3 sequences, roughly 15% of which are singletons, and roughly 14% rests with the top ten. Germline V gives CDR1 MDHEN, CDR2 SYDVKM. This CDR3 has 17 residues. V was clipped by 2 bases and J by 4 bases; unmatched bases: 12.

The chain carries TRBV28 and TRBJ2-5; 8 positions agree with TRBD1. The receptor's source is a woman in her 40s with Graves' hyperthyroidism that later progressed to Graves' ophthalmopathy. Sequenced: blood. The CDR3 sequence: CASSLPPQGAPGETQYF. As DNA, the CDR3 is TGTGCCAGCAGTTTACCCCCTCAGGGGGCGCCGGGAGAGACCCAGTACTTC.